One and the same sample provided the 2 T cell receptor beta chains below, sequenced in a study of T cells of healthy individuals. TCRdb itself ran the 5' RACE reads through MiXCR, one entry per CDR3 protein. Here the sample spans about 63,000 distinct CDR3 sequences, about 17% being singletons. The receptors were sampled from a human donor in good health.

This chain joins TRBV5-1 and TRBJ2-5; TRBD2 aligns across 11 bases. The ends lost 0 bases at V and 0 bases at J; junction bases unmatched: 1. Germline-derived CDR1 and CDR2 are SGHRS and YFSETQ. The CDR3 has 16 residues. The CDR3 is CASSLGTSGYQETQYF. In nucleotides, the CDR3 is TGCGCCAGCAGCTTGGGGACTAGCGGGTACCAAGAGACCCAGTACTTC.

This chain uses TRBV6-5 with TRBJ2-4; a weak D match, TRBD2 (5 bases). The CDR3 consists of 16 residues. V lost 2 bases and J 0 bases, leaving 11 bases between the germline ends. Germline lookup yields CDR1 MNHEY and CDR2 SVGAGI. The CDR3 region is CASSYGVAGAKNIQYF. DNA for the CDR3: TGTGCCAGCAGTTACGGGGTGGCGGGAGCCAAAAACATTCAGTACTTC.